This T cell receptor beta chain emerged from a study of read filtering for tumor transcriptome and immune sequencing. Study overall: IR-seq gave about 3.5 to 10.27 million TCR reads per sample; RNA-seq gave roughly 80 to 1273. Study-wide results and caveats: Single-read clonotypes: roughly 86% of IR-seq clonotypes (around 3.5% of reads), around three quarters of RNA-seq clonotypes (around 48% of reads). RNA-seq captured clonotypes less deeply and reliably than IR-seq.

As to this clonotype: Its antigen is unidentified.

Every patient had bone marrow sampled while the disease was active. This CDR3 has 13 amino acids. With 5 bases clipped from V and 5 bases from J, the junction kept 7 bases outside the gene matches. Germline-derived CDR1 and CDR2 are GTSNPN and SVGIG (reference sequence). The library was built from about 400 ng RNA with molecular barcoded adaptors for alpha/delta and beta/gamma chains. MiXCR, run by TCRdb on the reads, gives a single entry per CDR3 protein. The repertoire holds tens of thousands of distinct CDR3 sequences, with roughly a fifth as singletons. This chain uses TRBV30 with TRBJ2-5; 8 bases agree with TRBD1. The sample was a population of CD138-negative cells sorted from bone marrow. The sequence came from a donor aged 40 or older with multiple myeloma. The CDR3 loop is CAWGRGRRETQYF. For the CDR3, the DNA is TGTGCCTGGGGCAGGGGGCGCCGGGAGACCCAGTACTTC.